What follows is one T cell receptor beta chain and its context. The length of the CDR3 is 13 residues. CDR1 is WNHNN, CDR2 SYGVQD, per germline (reference sequence). Trimming cost V 11 bases and J 6 bases, with 17 bases left between them. These data are taken from a study of PD-L1 blockade in urothelial cancer. About the research overall: Of roughly 30 patients, fewer than 27 were males with bladder-origin urothelial cancer.

The time point was: pretreatment peripheral blood. The study enrolled patients with locally advanced or metastatic urothelial carcinoma. Synthetic analogs of TCR templates were spiked into every PCR. Method: immunoSEQ multiplex PCR; TCRdb's copy keeps in-frame clones and lacks some. This table holds roughly 130,000 clones, roughly 84% found once. V gene TRBV10-1 combines with J gene TRBJ2-4; no definite D call. The specimen comprised PBMCs, sampled around atezolizumab (anti-PD-L1) treatment. This sequence originates from a man aged 45-60 years with urothelial cancer. CDR3 DNA: TGCGCCTGTTCAGAGGCGGCCTCAAACATTCAGTACTTC. It codes for CACSEAASNIQYF.